These 7 T cell receptor beta chains share one sample of origin, sequenced in a study of blood T cells in healthy people across ages. Primed by a sample-barcoded 5' primer and a J-beta primer mix, a second PCR proceeded for about 6 to 12 cycles. TCRdb itself ran the 5' RACE reads through MiXCR, one entry per CDR3 protein. Of more than 700,000 distinct CDR3 sequences in the sample, less than 70% were seen once. The sequenced sample was blood. Every receptor here comes from a man older than 75 in good health.

The CDR3 DNA reads as TGTGCCAGCAGCCTCTCCGACGGGACCCAGTACTTC. Protein: CASSLSDGTQYF. This rearrangement joins TRBV3-1 to TRBJ2-5, with unresolved D. The germline CDR1 and CDR2 sequences are LGHDT and YNNKEL (reference sequence). This CDR3 has 12 amino acids. Trimming cost V 4 bases and J 7 bases, with 10 bases left between them.

This clonotype was recorded a few times. The chain couples TRBV2 to TRBJ2-7, with 13 bases identical to TRBD2. J lost 5 bases, V lost 6 bases, and 10 bases had no gene match. There are 16 residues in the CDR3. Germline loops: CDR1 SNHLY, CDR2 FYNNEI. The CDR3 here is CASRTSGRSRAHEQYF. In DNA, the CDR3 is TGTGCCAGCAGGACTAGCGGGAGGAGTCGGGCTCACGAGCAGTACTTC.

This clonotype was seen a few times. The CDR3 loop is CASSLDSGTGQETQYF. The CDR3 bases are TGCGCCAGCAGCTTGGATTCTGGGACAGGGCAAGAGACCCAGTACTTC. The V call is TRBV5-1, the J call TRBJ2-5; 9 nucleotides agree with TRBD1. CDR1 is SGHRS, CDR2 YFSETQ, per germline. The CDR3 runs 16 residues. The V and J ends lost 0 bases and 2 bases, in that order; junction bases with no gene match: 5.

The CDR3 reads CASSLVQGRAEQFF. The CDR3 coding sequence is TGTGCCAGCAGCTTAGTTCAGGGCCGAGCTGAGCAGTTCTTC. The chain joins TRBV7-2 to TRBJ2-1, with D maybe TRBD1 (5 bases). Germline V gene sequence: CDR1 SGHTA, CDR2 FQGNSA. The V gene lost 1 base and the J gene lost 9 bases, with 13 bases spanning the gap. The CDR3 runs to 14 residues.

This clonotype has only a few counts. V gene TRBV5-6 combines with J gene TRBJ2-7, with TRBD1 matching 7 bases. Germline V CDR1 and CDR2: SGHDT, YYEEEE. CDR3 length: 14 residues. The J segment lost 9 bases and the V segment lost 6 bases, leaving 15 bases of the junction unmatched. CDR3: CASTRDSIGARQYF. The CDR3 nucleotides are TGTGCCAGCACCCGGGACAGCATCGGGGCTCGGCAGTACTTC. Together with reference TRBV5-6 and TRBJ2-7, the CDR3 gives the full variable domain: DAGVTQSPTHLIKTRGQQVTLRCSPKSGHDTVSWYQQALGQGPQFIFQYYEEEERQRGNFPDRFSGHQFPNYSSELNVNALLLGDSALYLCASTRDSIGARQYFGPGTRLTVT.

This chain joins TRBV6-1 and TRBJ1-4; the match to TRBD1 covers 7 bases. The CDR3 totals 14 residues. Germline CDR1 MNHNS, CDR2 SASEGT. After removal of 1 base from V and 6 bases from J, the junction contained 2 bases not matched to a gene. CDR3 amino acids: CASSEGTGDEKLFF. For the CDR3, the DNA is TGTGCCAGCAGTGAAGGTACAGGGGATGAAAAACTGTTTTTT.

The V gene is TRBV5-5, the J gene TRBJ2-1; the match to TRBD2 covers 9 bases. Germline-derived CDR1 and CDR2 are SGHKS and YYEKEE (reference sequence). The CDR3 is made up of 19 amino acids. Trimming removed 0 bases from V and 0 bases from J; junction bases left unmatched: 10. The CDR3 spells CASSLAKSGRPSSYNEQFF. CDR3 sequence (DNA): TGTGCCAGCAGCTTGGCCAAAAGCGGGAGGCCGAGCTCCTACAATGAGCAGTTCTTC.